This T cell receptor beta chain was sequenced during a study of blood T cell repertoires in COVID-19. On the study more broadly: Nucleic acid was either cDNA or gDNA, and it came from T cells, B-cell-depleted T cells, or PBMCs.

Only in-frame clones appear in the TCRdb table, and some are missing; sequencing was by immunoSEQ multiplex PCR. The sample contains tens of thousands of clones, roughly 88% of which appear only once. V gave up 6 bases and J gave up 0 bases, with 5 bases separating them. Per the germline V gene, CDR1 is MGHDK and CDR2 is SYGVNS. The CDR3 consists of 12 residues. This clone was found a few times. Sequenced material: peripheral blood. This receptor was identified in a woman older than 75 with acute or convalescent COVID-19. The J gene is TRBJ1-2, the V gene TRBV25-1; no clear D. The DNA for the CDR3 is TGTGCCAGCAGGGGCGCTAACTATGGCTACACCTTC. This sequence encodes CASRGANYGYTF.